The 8 T cell receptor beta chains reported below all come from one sample, sequenced in a study of blood T cell repertoires in COVID-19. Sequenced by immunoSEQ multiplex PCR; TCRdb stores in-frame clones only, minus some. The profile shows about 52,000 clones, about 85% of them singletons. Sequencing input: peripheral blood. These receptors all stem from a human donor in a cohort sampled during active COVID-19.

V is TRBV18 and J is TRBJ1-4; 7 bases are shared with TRBD1. Germline CDR1 and CDR2: KGHSH and LQKENI. CDR3 length: 14 residues. After removal of 4 bases from V and 8 bases from J, the junction contained 7 bases not matched to a gene. The CDR3 nucleotides are TGTGCCAGCTCACAGACAGGGACCAGCGAAAAACTGTTTTTT. Amino acids: CASSQTGTSEKLFF.

V is TRBV27 and J is TRBJ1-6, with D possibly matching TRBD1 (6 bases). This CDR3 contains 17 residues. Deletions cut 3 bases from V and 10 bases from J, with 22 bases between. Germline CDR1 and CDR2: MNHEY and SMNVEV (reference sequence). The CDR3 DNA is TGTGCCAGCAGTTTTGGACTTCAAGGGGGTATAAGGTCACCCCTCCACTTT. Translation: CASSFGLQGGIRSPLHF.

The rearrangement uses TRBV5-5 and TRBJ1-4; D unresolved. The CDR3 extends over 14 amino acids. V was trimmed by 0 bases and J by 5 bases, leaving 8 bases between them. The V gene's germline CDR1 is SGHKS and CDR2 YYEKEE (reference sequence). In nucleotides, the CDR3 is TGTGCCAGCAGCTTGGTGGCAGCGAATGAAAAACTGTTTTTT. Translated, it gives CASSLVAANEKLFF.

This chain joins TRBV7-3 and TRBJ1-3; D gene uncertain. Germline lookup yields CDR1 SGHTA and CDR2 FQGTGA. The V and J ends lost 4 bases and 4 bases respectively, with 8 bases between them. The CDR3 is 13 amino acids. The CDR3 here is CASSSEIGNTIYF. CDR3 in DNA: TGTGCCAGCAGCTCGGAGATAGGAAACACCATATATTTT.

This sequence joins TRBV5-1 and TRBJ1-1; D is ambiguous. This CDR3 spans 13 amino acids. CDR1 is SGHRS and CDR2 is YFSETQ in the germline V gene. V dropped 2 bases and J dropped 2 bases, with 7 bases sitting between them. The CDR3 nucleotides read TGCGCCAGCAGCTTTTCTACTAACACTGAAGCTTTCTTT. Protein sequence: CASSFSTNTEAFF.

The J gene is TRBJ2-7, the V gene TRBV5-1, with 7 nucleotides matching TRBD2. The CDR3 runs to 15 residues. V dropped 2 bases and J dropped 7; count of bases not matched to a gene: 12. Germline CDR1 and CDR2: SGHRS and YFSETQ. DNA of the CDR3: TGCGCCAGCAGCTTTGGGAGGGAGGGCGGTCGGGAGCAGTACTTC. It codes for CASSFGREGGREQYF.

J is TRBJ2-1 and V is TRBV2; TRBD2 aligns across 8 bases. CDR3 length: 11 residues. V shed 9 bases, J shed 8 bases, and the junction held 3 bases outside the gene matches. Germline V gives CDR1 SNHLY, CDR2 FYNNEI. CDR3 DNA: TGTGCCAGTTCGACTAGCGATGAGCAGTTCTTC. This translates into CASSTSDEQFF.

The chain carries TRBV5-1 and TRBJ2-5; weak D call: TRBD2 (5 bases). CDR3 length equals 13 residues. V was clipped by 0 bases and J by 3 bases, with 6 bases between them. Germline CDR1 is SGHRS and CDR2 is YFSETQ. DNA for the CDR3: TGCGCCAGCAGCTTGGCGGGGAAAGAGACCCAGTACTTC. Residues: CASSLAGKETQYF.